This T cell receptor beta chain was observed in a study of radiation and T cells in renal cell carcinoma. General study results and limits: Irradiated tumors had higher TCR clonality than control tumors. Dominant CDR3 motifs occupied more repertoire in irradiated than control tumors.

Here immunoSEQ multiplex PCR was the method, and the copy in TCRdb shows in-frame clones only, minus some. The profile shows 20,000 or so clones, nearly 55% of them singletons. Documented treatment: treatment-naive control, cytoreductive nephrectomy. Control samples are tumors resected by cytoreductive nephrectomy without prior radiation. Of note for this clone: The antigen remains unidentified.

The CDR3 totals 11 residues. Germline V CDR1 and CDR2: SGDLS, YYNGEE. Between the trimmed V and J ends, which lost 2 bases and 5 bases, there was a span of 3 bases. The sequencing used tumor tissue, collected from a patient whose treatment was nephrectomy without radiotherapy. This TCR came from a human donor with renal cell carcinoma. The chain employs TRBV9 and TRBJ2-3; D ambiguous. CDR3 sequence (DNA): TGTGCCAGCAGCGTCGGAGATACGCAGTATTTT. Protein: CASSVGDTQYF.